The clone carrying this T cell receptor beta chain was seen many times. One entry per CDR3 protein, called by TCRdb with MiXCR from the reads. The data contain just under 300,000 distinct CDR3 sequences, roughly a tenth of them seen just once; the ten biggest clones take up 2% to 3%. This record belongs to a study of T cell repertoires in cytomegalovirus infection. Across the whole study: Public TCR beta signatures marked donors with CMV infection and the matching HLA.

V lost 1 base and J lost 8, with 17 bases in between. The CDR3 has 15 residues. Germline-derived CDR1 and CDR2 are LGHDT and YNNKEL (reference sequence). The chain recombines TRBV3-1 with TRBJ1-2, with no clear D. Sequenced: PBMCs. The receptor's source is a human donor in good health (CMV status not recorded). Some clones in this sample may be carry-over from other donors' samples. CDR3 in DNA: TGTGCCAGCAGCCAAGTCTTAACGGGAAGAAGAGGCTACACCTTC. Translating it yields CASSQVLTGRRGYTF.